This T cell receptor (beta chain) was recorded in a study of early T cells in non-severe SARS-CoV-2 infection. Study-wide context: Alpha and beta chains were unpaired, from unsorted whole-blood bulk RNA. Findings and limits, study-wide: Clonotype matching in VDJdb favored anti-spike CD8 responses and did not capture private and CD4 specificities.

Germline trimming cut 1 base from V and 2 bases from J; bases unmatched to any gene: 9. This CDR3 is built from 16 residues. CDR1 and CDR2 from the germline V gene are SQVTM and ANQGSEA. Tagging with unique molecular identifiers was applied to individual cDNA molecules. Each CDR3 protein is one row after TCRdb ran MiXCR on the 5' RACE reads. Of almost 85,000 distinct CDR3 sequences in the sample, 9% to 14% were seen once. At least ten counts were recorded for this clonotype. As yet, its antigen is unknown. The chain combines TRBV29-1 with TRBJ2-7; 9 nucleotides align to TRBD2. The sample was whole blood. The TCR was taken from an adult who was a healthcare worker with PCR-confirmed SARS-CoV-2 infection or an uninfected control (not recorded which). This CDR3 is CSVEGDGASGAYEQYF. Written as DNA, the CDR3 is TGCAGCGTTGAAGGAGACGGGGCTAGCGGGGCCTACGAGCAGTACTTC.